This TCR beta chain originates from a study of T-cell memory formation after mild COVID-19. TCRdb called the 5' RACE reads again in MiXCR, with one record for every CDR3 protein. The profile shows about half a million distinct CDR3 sequences, about 20% of them singletons. The germline V gene has CDR1 SGHVS and CDR2 FQNEAQ. This CDR3 comprises 17 residues. The trim removed 5 bases at V and 2 bases at J, leaving 6 bases unmatched. In this sample, this clonotype turned up a few times. Its antigen is not identified. Study results and caveats: While clones contracting from day 15 to 85 were balanced between CD4 and CD8, later expanders leaned CD4+.

The chain couples TRBV7-8 to TRBJ2-3; 14 bases align to TRBD2. This TCR derives from an adult woman who had mild COVID-19 (a few samples of this study predate the infection). Cell type and time point are not known. The sample comprised PBMCs or a T cell subset sorted from them (not recorded which). This CDR3 is CASSDWTSGRNTDTQYF. CDR3 nucleotides: TGTGCCAGCAGCGACTGGACTAGCGGGAGGAACACAGATACGCAGTATTTT.